This entry describes one T cell receptor beta chain. Antigen unknown. Naive-designated CD8 cells lacked CD45RO, were positively enriched for CCR7, and omitted terminally differentiated effector memory CD45RA+ cells. The donor cohort consisted entirely of Caucasian adults residing in Nashville, Tennessee. Clones were read by immunoSEQ multiplex PCR, and TCRdb kept only the in-frame ones, dropping some. The sample gives 550,000 to 600,000 clones, 95% to 98% of which show up once; 0.3% to 0.35% is in the top ten. The CDR3 is 10 residues long. V lost 11 bases to trimming and J lost 9 bases, with 11 bases between them. Germline lookup yields CDR1 LNHDA and CDR2 SQIVND (reference sequence). These data originate in a study of shared clonotypes between healthy human individuals. About the study: For every donor, three CD4 naive, three CD4 memory, two CD8 naive and one CD8 memory plates were used. General study findings and limits: The authors expected sequencing depth to affect clonotype sharing among donors.

The sample was naive CD8+ T cells sorted from blood. This TCR was sampled from a man between 25 and 39 years old in good health. The chain joins TRBV19 to TRBJ2-1; D ambiguous. Here the CDR3 DNA reads TGTGCCTCAGGCGACGGTGAGCAGTTCTTC. Translation gives CASGDGEQFF.